This T cell receptor (beta chain) was captured in a study of blood T cell repertoires in COVID-19. Germline trimming cut 4 bases from V and 6 bases from J; bases unmatched to any gene: 7. This CDR3 is built from 14 residues. The germline CDR1 and CDR2 sequences are SGHKS and YYEKEE (reference sequence). Original analysis: Cell counts per sample came from amplifying reference gene primers. Data came from immunoSEQ multiplex PCR; TCRdb stores just in-frame clones and leaves some out. V and J calls and clone size are copied from that table; D and trimming were computed from the DNA. The sample holds 110,000 or so clones, roughly 80% seen once.

The sample was peripheral blood. The receptor comes from a man aged 65-85 years with acute or convalescent COVID-19. This sequence joins TRBV5-5 and TRBJ2-7; TRBD1 aligns across 10 bases. CDR3 bases: TGTGCCAGCAGCACGCGACAGGGGGCTGGCGAGCAGTACTTC. This gives the protein CASSTRQGAGEQYF.